The source of this T cell receptor (beta chain) is a study of blood T cell repertoires in COVID-19. The overall study: Italy, Spain and the United States were the sources of the convalescent and acute COVID-19 samples. T cells, B-cell-depleted T cells, or PBMCs provided the cDNA or gDNA that served as material.

There are a few counts of this clone. Original handling: Reference gene primer amplification in the assay estimated nucleated cell counts. Sequenced by immunoSEQ multiplex PCR; TCRdb stores in-frame clones only, minus some. The V and J calls and clone size come from that table; D and trimming were worked out from the DNA. Of 200,000 to 250,000 clones in the sample, 85% to 90% were seen once. V lost 6 bases, J lost 0 bases, and 17 bases lay in between. Looked up from germline, CDR1 is SGHAT and CDR2 is FQNNGV. The CDR3 sequence is 16 residues long. The sequencing sample was made of peripheral blood. This TCR was recovered from a man between 18 and 29 years old with active or convalescent COVID-19. This chain connects TRBV11-2 to TRBJ1-1, with a possible D match to TRBD1 (5 bases). CDR3 in amino acids: CASSPQGDLMNTEAFF. The CDR3 region has the DNA TGTGCCAGCAGTCCACAAGGGGACTTAATGAACACTGAAGCTTTCTTT.